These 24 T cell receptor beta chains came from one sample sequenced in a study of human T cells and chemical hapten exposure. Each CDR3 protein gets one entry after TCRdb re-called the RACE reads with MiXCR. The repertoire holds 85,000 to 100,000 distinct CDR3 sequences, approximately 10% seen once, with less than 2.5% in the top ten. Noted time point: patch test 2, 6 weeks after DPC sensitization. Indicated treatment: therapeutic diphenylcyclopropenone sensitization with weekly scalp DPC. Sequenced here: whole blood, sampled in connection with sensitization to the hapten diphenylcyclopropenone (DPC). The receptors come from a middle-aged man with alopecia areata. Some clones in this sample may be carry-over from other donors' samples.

The CDR3 reads CSVGEGASGELFF. The CDR3 DNA reads TGCAGCGTTGGAGAAGGGGCGAGCGGGGAGCTGTTTTTT. The rearrangement links TRBV29-1 to TRBJ2-2; maybe TRBD1 (5 bases). From germline, CDR1 is SQVTM and CDR2 ANQGSEA. The CDR3 runs to 13 residues. V was pared by 4 bases and J by 7 bases, with 13 bases between.

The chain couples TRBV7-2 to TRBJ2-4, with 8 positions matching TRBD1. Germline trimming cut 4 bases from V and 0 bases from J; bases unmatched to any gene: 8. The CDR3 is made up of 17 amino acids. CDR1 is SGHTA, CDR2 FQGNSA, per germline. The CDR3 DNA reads TGTGCCAGCAGCTCCAGGACAGGGAAGATAGCCAAAAACATTCAGTACTTC. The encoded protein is CASSSRTGKIAKNIQYF.

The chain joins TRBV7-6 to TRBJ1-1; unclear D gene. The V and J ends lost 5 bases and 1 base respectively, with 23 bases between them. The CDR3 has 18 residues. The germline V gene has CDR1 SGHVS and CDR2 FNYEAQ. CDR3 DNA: TGTGCCAGCAGCCCCTTTATTGTAATGAGGGCCGAGAACACTGAAGCTTTCTTT. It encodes CASSPFIVMRAENTEAFF.

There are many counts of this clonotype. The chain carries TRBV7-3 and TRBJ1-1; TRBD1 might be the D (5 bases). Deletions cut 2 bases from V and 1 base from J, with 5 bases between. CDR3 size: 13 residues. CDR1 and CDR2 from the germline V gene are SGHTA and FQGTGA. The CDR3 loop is CASSLGQNTEAFF. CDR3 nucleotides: TGTGCCAGCAGCTTAGGACAGAACACTGAAGCTTTCTTT.

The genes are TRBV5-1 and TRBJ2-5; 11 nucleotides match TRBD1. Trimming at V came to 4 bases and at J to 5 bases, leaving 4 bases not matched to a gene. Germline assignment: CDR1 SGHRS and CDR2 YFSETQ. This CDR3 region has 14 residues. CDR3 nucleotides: TGCGCCAGCAGCAGGGGACAGGGGGTGGAGACCCAGTACTTC. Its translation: CASSRGQGVETQYF.

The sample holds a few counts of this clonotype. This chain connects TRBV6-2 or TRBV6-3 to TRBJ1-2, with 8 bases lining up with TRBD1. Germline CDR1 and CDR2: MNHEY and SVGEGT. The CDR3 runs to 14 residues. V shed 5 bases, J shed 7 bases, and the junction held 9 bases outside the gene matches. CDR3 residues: CASSLTGERSGYTF. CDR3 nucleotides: TGTGCCAGCAGTCTGACAGGGGAAAGAAGTGGCTACACCTTC.

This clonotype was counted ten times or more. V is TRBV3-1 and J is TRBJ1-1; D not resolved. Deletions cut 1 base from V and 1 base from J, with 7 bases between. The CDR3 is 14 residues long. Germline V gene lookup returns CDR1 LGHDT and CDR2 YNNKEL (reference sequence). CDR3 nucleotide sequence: TGTGCCAGCAGCCAAGGGTCCGGGAACACTGAAGCTTTCTTT. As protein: CASSQGSGNTEAFF. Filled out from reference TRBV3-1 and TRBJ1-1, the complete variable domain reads DTAVSQTPKYLVTQMGNDKSIKCEQNLGHDTMYWYKQDSKKFLKIMFSYNNKELIINETVPNRFSPKSPDKAHLNLHINSLELGDSAVYFCASSQGSGNTEAFFGQGTRLTVV.

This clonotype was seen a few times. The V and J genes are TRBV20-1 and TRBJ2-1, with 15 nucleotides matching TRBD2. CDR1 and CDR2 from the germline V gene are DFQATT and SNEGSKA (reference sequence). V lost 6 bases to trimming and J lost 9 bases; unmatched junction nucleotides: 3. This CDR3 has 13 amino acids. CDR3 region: CSARTSGGGEQFF. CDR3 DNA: TGCAGTGCGCGGACTAGCGGGGGGGGTGAGCAGTTCTTC.

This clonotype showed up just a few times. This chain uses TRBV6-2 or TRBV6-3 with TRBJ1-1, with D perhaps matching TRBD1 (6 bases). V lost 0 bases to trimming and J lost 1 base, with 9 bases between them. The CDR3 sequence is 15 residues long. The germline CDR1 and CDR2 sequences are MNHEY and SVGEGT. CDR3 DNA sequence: TGTGCCAGCAGTTACTCTACAGGGAAGAACACTGAAGCTTTCTTT. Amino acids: CASSYSTGKNTEAFF.

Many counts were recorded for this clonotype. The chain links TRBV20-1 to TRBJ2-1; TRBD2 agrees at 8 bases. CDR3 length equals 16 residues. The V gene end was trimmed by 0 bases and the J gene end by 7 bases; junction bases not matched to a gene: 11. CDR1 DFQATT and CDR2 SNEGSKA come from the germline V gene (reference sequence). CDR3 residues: CSARDRQTSGRNEQFF. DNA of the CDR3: TGCAGTGCTAGAGATCGGCAAACTAGCGGAAGGAATGAGCAGTTCTTC.

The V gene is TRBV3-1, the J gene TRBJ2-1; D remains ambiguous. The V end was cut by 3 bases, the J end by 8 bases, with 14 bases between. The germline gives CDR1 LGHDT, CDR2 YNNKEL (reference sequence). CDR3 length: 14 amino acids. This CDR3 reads CASSHQSEADEQFF. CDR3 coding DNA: TGTGCCAGCAGCCACCAATCTGAGGCTGATGAGCAGTTCTTC.

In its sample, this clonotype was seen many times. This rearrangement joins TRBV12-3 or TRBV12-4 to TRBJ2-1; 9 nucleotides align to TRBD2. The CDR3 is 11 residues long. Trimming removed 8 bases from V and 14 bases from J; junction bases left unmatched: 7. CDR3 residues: CASGRAGGEFF. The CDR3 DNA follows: TGTGCCAGCGGTCGGGCGGGGGGGGAGTTCTTC.

Here the CDR3 reads CASMGAAYEQYF. The CDR3 DNA is TGTGCCAGCATGGGGGCTGCCTACGAGCAGTACTTC. This chain connects TRBV6-2 or TRBV6-3 to TRBJ2-7, with a weak D call TRBD1 (6 bases). Trimming stripped 7 bases from V and 2 bases from J, with 9 bases between. Germline CDR1 and CDR2: MNHEY and SVGEGT. The CDR3 is made up of 12 amino acids.

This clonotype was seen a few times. The CDR3 nucleotides read TGTGCCAGCAGCGACAGGGGTGCCTACGAGCAGTACGTC. It translates to CASSDRGAYEQYV. This chain joins TRBV6-2 or TRBV6-3 and TRBJ2-7, with 8 positions matching TRBD1. The CDR3 runs 13 residues. Germline trimming cut 6 bases from V and 2 bases from J; bases unmatched to any gene: 3. The germline gives CDR1 MNHEY, CDR2 SVGEGT.

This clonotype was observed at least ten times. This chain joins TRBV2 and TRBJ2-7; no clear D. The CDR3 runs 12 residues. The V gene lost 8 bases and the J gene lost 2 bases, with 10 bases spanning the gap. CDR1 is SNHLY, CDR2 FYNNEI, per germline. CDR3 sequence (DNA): TGTGCCAGCGGGTCGGAACCCTACGAGCAGTACGTC. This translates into CASGSEPYEQYV.

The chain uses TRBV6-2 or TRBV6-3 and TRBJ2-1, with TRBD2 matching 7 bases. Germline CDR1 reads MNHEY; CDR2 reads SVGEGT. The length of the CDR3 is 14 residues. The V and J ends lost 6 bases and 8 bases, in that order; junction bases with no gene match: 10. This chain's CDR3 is CASSPSGISDEQFF. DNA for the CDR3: TGTGCCAGCAGCCCCAGCGGGATAAGCGATGAGCAGTTCTTC.

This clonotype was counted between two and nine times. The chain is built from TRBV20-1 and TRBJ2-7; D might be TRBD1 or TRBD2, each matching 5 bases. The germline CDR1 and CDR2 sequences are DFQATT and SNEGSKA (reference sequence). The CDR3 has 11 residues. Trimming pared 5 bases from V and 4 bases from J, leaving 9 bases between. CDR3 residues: CSAPREYEQYF. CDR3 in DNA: TGCAGTGCTCCCAGGGAGTACGAGCAGTACTTC.

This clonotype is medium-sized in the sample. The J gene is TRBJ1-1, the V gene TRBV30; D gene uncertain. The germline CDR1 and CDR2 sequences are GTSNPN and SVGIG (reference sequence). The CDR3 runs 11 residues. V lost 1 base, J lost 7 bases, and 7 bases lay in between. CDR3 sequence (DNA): TGTGCCTGGAGTGGGGGAGTTGAAGCTTTCTTT. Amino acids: CAWSGGVEAFF.

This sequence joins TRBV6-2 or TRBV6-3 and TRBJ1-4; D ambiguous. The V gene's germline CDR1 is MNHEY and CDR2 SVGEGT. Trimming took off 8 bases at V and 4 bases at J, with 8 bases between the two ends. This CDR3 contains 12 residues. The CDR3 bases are TGTGCCAGCCGGGATCTTAATGAAAAACTGTTTTTT. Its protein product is CASRDLNEKLFF.

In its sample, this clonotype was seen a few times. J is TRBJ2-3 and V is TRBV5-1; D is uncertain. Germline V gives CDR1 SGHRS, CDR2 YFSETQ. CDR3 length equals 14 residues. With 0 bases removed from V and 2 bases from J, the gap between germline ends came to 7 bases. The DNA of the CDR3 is TGCGCCAGCAGCTTGGGGAGTAACACAGATACGCAGTATTTT. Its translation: CASSLGSNTDTQYF.

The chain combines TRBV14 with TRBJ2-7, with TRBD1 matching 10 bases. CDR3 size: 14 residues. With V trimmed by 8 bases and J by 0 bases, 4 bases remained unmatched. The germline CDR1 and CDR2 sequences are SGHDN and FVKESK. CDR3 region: CASGGQGTSYEQYV. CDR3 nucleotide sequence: TGTGCCAGCGGGGGACAGGGGACCTCCTACGAGCAGTACGTC.

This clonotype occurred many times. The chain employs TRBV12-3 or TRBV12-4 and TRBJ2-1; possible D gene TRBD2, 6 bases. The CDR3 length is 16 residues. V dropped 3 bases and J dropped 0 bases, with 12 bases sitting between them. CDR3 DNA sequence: TGTGCCAGCAGTTTGGAGGGCGCGGGCTCCTACAATGAGCAGTTCTTC. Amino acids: CASSLEGAGSYNEQFF.

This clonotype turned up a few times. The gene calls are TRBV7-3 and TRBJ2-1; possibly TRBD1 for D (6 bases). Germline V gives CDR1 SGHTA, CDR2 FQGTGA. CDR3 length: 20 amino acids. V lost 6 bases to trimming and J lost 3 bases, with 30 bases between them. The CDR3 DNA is TGTGCCAGCAGTCGAAAGGGTCGACAGGCCGTAGCTCAGTTCTACAATGAGCAGTTCTTC. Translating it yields CASSRKGRQAVAQFYNEQFF.

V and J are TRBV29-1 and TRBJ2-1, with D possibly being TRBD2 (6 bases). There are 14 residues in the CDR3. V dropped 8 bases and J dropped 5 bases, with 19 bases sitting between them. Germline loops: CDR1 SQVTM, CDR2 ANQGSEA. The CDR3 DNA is TGCAGCATCTCTGGGGCGGGATGGGACAATGAGCAGTTCTTC. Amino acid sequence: CSISGAGWDNEQFF.